The clone carrying this T cell receptor (beta chain) was detected many times. Its specificity is not known. This entry comes from a study of T cells in Graves' hyperthyroidism and ophthalmopathy. Overall study results and limits: The model forecast ophthalmopathy, anticipating it by a median around 6.5 months before onset. Blood held most thyroid clonotypes expanded above 0.001 frequency.

Amplification targeted TCR beta CDR3 regions from RNA transcripts. The HTBI primer set was used in a first-round RT-PCR of the TCR CDR3. From the multiplex PCR reads, TCRdb called clonotypes with MiXCR, one entry per CDR3 protein. The sample holds roughly 300,000 distinct CDR3 sequences, about 18% seen once. The germline V gene encodes CDR1 LGHDT and CDR2 YNNKEL (reference sequence). V lost 1 base and J 6 bases, leaving 18 bases between the germline ends. The length of the CDR3 is 16 residues. The hyperthyroidism was newly diagnosed and had lasted under 2 months; the patients were aged 18 to 65. 9.5 to 10 ml fresh peripheral blood yielded the PBMCs.

Sequencing input: blood. This receptor was taken from a woman in her forties or fifties with Graves' hyperthyroidism. The J gene is TRBJ1-1, the V gene TRBV3-1; D unclear. The CDR3 coding sequence is TGTGCCAGCAGCCAAGGCTTATTAGGAAAGAGCGCTGAAGCTTTCTTT. Translated: CASSQGLLGKSAEAFF.